This is a list of T cell receptor beta chains from one sample in a study of CD8 T cells in Susac syndrome. MiXCR, applied by TCRdb to the immunoSEQ multiplex PCR reads, yields one record per CDR3 protein. The top ten clones hold around 0.18% of a sample with about 290,000 distinct CDR3 sequences, approximately 90% of them seen once. Sequenced material: CD8+ T cells from PBMCs. These receptors were collected from a human donor with multiple sclerosis. Both conserved end residues are part of each CDR3. Each record gives: D gene, V gene, J gene, clone size, CDR3 protein, CDR3 DNA. A D gene is named only where the DNA matches it firmly. A row's size may be missing; if present it is once, few, many or a size class.

TRBD1	TRBV19	TRBJ2-1	NA	CASTVGQSSYNEQFF	TGTGCCAGTACCGTGGGACAGAGCTCCTACAATGAGCAGTTCTTC
TRBD2	TRBV3-1	TRBJ2-5	NA	CASSQAEGGETQYF	TGTGCCAGCAGCCAAGCGGAGGGAGGGGAGACCCAGTACTTC
TRBD2	TRBV24-1	TRBJ2-7	NA	CATSEASDWGSGRAKFYEQYF	TGTGCCACCAGTGAGGCCAGCGATTGGGGTAGCGGGAGGGCCAAGTTCTACGAGCAGTACTTC
TRBD2	TRBV11-3	TRBJ2-1	NA	CASSLLRVYRQTSRSLQFF	TGTGCCAGCAGCTTATTGCGGGTATATCGCCAGACTAGCCGGTCCTTGCAGTTCTTC
NA	TRBV20-1	TRBJ2-7	NA	CSARGGGESSYEQYF	TGCAGTGCTAGGGGAGGAGGAGAGAGCTCCTACGAGCAGTACTTC
NA	TRBV19	TRBJ2-1	once	CASSIATEYNEQFF	TGTGCCAGTAGTATAGCGACAGAGTACAATGAGCAGTTCTTC
NA	TRBV19	TRBJ2-1	few	CASSIDGNEQFF	TGTGCCAGTAGTATAGATGGGAATGAGCAGTTCTTC
TRBD2	TRBV3-1	TRBJ2-5	NA	CASSHELADQETQYF	TGTGCCAGCAGCCATGAACTAGCGGACCAAGAGACCCAGTACTTC
TRBD1	TRBV7-8	TRBJ2-5	NA	CASTPGYRGETQYF	TGTGCCAGCACCCCAGGTTACAGGGGGGAGACCCAGTACTTC
NA	TRBV5-1	TRBJ1-3	NA	CASSPGPSGGNTIYF	TGCGCCAGCAGCCCAGGACCCTCCGGAGGAAACACCATATATTTT
NA	TRBV7-2	TRBJ2-1	once	CAGSLAASVSSYNERFF	TGTGCCGGCAGCTTAGCGGCTAGCGTCAGCTCCTACAATGAGCGGTTCTTC
NA	TRBV15	TRBJ1-2	NA	CATSTRTENNYGYTF	TGTGCCACCAGCACGCGGACAGAAAATAACTATGGCTACACCTTC
NA	TRBV11-3	TRBJ2-3	once	CASSAGQSLTDTQYF	TGTGCCAGCAGCGCCGGACAGTCCCTCACAGATACGCAGTATTTT
TRBD2	TRBV7-8	TRBJ2-5	NA	CASSLYSGGRAETQYF	TGTGCCAGCAGCTTATATTCTGGCGGGAGAGCGGAGACCCAGTACTTC
NA	TRBV7-2	TRBJ1-2	NA	CASSLPGGYGYTF	TGTGCCAGCAGCTTACCGGGCGGCTATGGCTACACCTTC
NA	TRBV30	TRBJ1-6	once	CAWRGEGNSPLHF	TGTGCCTGGAGGGGGGAGGGGAATTCACCCCTCCACTTT
TRBD1	TRBV28	TRBJ1-4	NA	CASSSTGRYRTNEKLFF	TGTGCCAGCAGTTCGACAGGGAGGTATAGGACTAATGAAAAACTGTTTTTT
NA	TRBV6-2/TRBV6-3	TRBJ1-1	NA	CASSWPGESTEAFF	TGTGCCAGCAGTTGGCCGGGGGAGAGCACTGAAGCTTTCTTT
TRBD2	TRBV19	TRBJ2-3	NA	CASSIEAGEGRDTQYF	TGTGCCAGTAGTATAGAAGCGGGAGAGGGCAGAGATACGCAGTATTTT
TRBD2	TRBV2	TRBJ2-5	NA	CASRDRDFSGQETQYF	TGTGCCAGCAGGGACCGGGACTTTAGCGGGCAAGAGACCCAGTACTTC
TRBD2	TRBV12-3/TRBV12-4	TRBJ2-1	NA	CASSLVTRLAGGRNEQFF	TGTGCCAGCAGTTTAGTAACCCGTCTAGCGGGGGGCCGTAATGAGCAGTTCTTC
TRBD1	TRBV29-1	TRBJ2-1	once	CSVDSWLGQDTNEQFF	TGCAGCGTTGATAGTTGGTTGGGACAGGACACCAATGAGCAGTTCTTC
NA	TRBV19	TRBJ2-5	NA	CASSMNPDLGETQYF	TGTGCCAGTAGTATGAACCCGGACCTCGGAGAGACCCAGTACTTC
TRBD1	TRBV28	TRBJ2-5	NA	CASSFVQGAEETQYF	TGTGCCAGCAGTTTTGTCCAGGGGGCTGAGGAGACCCAGTACTTC
TRBD1	TRBV11-1	TRBJ2-4	few	CASSPDWDSIAKNIQYF	TGTGCCAGCAGCCCAGACTGGGACAGTATAGCCAAAAACATTCAGTACTTC
NA	TRBV6-6	TRBJ1-1	NA	CASRPTLVGTEAFF	TGTGCCAGCAGGCCTACCTTAGTTGGCACTGAAGCTTTCTTT
TRBD2	TRBV20-1	TRBJ2-1	NA	CSASPPGLDYYEQFF	TGCAGTGCTAGCCCTCCGGGACTAGATTACTATGAGCAGTTCTTC
NA	TRBV7-9	TRBJ1-4	NA	CASSLGWSGLGTNEKLFF	TGTGCCAGCAGCTTAGGTTGGTCAGGCTTGGGAACTAATGAAAAACTGTTTTTT
NA	TRBV20-1	TRBJ2-1	NA	CSARDYTKKDEQFF	TGCAGTGCTAGGGACTATACCAAGAAGGATGAGCAGTTCTTC
NA	TRBV5-1	TRBJ1-1	few	CASSSGVGFTEAFF	TGCGCCAGCAGCTCCGGGGTAGGTTTCACTGAAGCTTTCTTT
NA	TRBV9	TRBJ2-1	NA	CASSVETADEQFF	TGTGCCAGCAGCGTAGAGACTGCCGATGAGCAGTTCTTC
TRBD2	TRBV19	TRBJ2-1	NA	CASSVLGTSGEQFF	TGTGCCAGTAGTGTCCTCGGGACTAGCGGAGAGCAGTTCTTC
NA	TRBV19	TRBJ2-1	NA	CASTTGTRSYNEQFF	TGTGCCAGTACCACCGGGACTCGCTCCTACAATGAGCAGTTCTTC
NA	TRBV4-3	TRBJ2-1	NA	CASSQGLDTYNEQFF	TGCGCCAGCAGCCAAGGACTAGACACCTACAATGAGCAGTTCTTC
NA	TRBV6-5	TRBJ2-7	once	CASSYSEGAESYEQYF	TGTGCCAGCAGTTACTCGGAGGGAGCGGAGAGTTACGAGCAGTACTTC
TRBD2	TRBV4-2	TRBJ2-1	NA	CASSQYSGSDEQFF	TGTGCCAGCAGCCAATATAGCGGGAGCGATGAGCAGTTCTTC
NA	TRBV28	TRBJ2-1	few	CASSYRGSSYNEQFF	TGTGCCAGCAGTTATCGGGGGAGCTCCTACAATGAGCAGTTCTTC
NA	TRBV20-1	TRBJ2-1	NA	CSARDLLADNEQFF	TGCAGTGCTAGAGATCTCTTAGCTGACAATGAGCAGTTCTTC
NA	TRBV7-2	TRBJ2-7	few	CASSLEVGSSYEQYF	TGTGCCAGCAGCTTAGAGGTGGGCAGCTCCTACGAGCAGTACTTC
NA	TRBV30	TRBJ2-2	NA	CACPSLPQGFYTGELFF	TGTGCCTGCCCCTCGTTACCACAGGGATTTTACACCGGGGAGCTGTTTTTT
TRBD2	TRBV3-1	TRBJ2-7	few	CASSQDSGSEQYF	TGTGCCAGCAGCCAAGATAGCGGGTCCGAGCAGTACTTC
TRBD1	TRBV29-1	TRBJ2-1	once	CSVGTGGTNEQFF	TGCAGCGTTGGGACAGGGGGCACGAATGAGCAGTTCTTC
NA	TRBV29-1	TRBJ2-7	NA	CSVVWTINPDEQYF	TGCAGCGTTGTATGGACCATCAATCCTGACGAGCAGTACTTC
TRBD2	TRBV20-1	TRBJ2-1	NA	CSAIWREIVNEQFF	TGCAGTGCTATTTGGCGGGAGATAGTCAATGAGCAGTTCTTC
TRBD2	TRBV4-2	TRBJ2-1	NA	CASSHLLAGGPREQFF	TGTGCCAGCAGCCACCTCCTAGCGGGGGGGCCTCGCGAGCAGTTCTTC
TRBD2	TRBV2	TRBJ2-1	NA	CASSEGALAGGGFF	TGTGCCAGCAGTGAAGGGGCTTTAGCGGGGGGAGGGTTCTTC
NA	TRBV4-2	TRBJ1-2	NA	CASSQPQGREVNYGYTF	TGTGCCAGCAGCCAACCTCAGGGGCGGGAGGTTAACTATGGCTACACCTTC
NA	TRBV20-1	TRBJ2-1	NA	CSARGANSGPNNEQFF	TGCAGTGCTAGAGGAGCGAATAGCGGCCCAAATAATGAGCAGTTCTTC
NA	TRBV29-1	TRBJ2-5	NA	CSVAEDQETQYF	TGCAGCGTTGCGGAGGACCAAGAGACCCAGTACTTC
TRBD2	TRBV20-1	TRBJ2-1	NA	CSARGRPGRISNEQFF	TGCAGTGCTAGAGGGCGTCCCGGGAGGATAAGTAATGAGCAGTTCTTC
NA	TRBV15	TRBJ2-1	NA	CATQFGGRSSYNEQFF	TGTGCCACCCAGTTTGGGGGGAGAAGCTCCTACAATGAGCAGTTCTTC
NA	TRBV19	TRBJ2-1	NA	CASSSAGYYNEQFF	TGTGCCAGTAGTTCGGCAGGGTATTACAATGAGCAGTTCTTC
NA	TRBV4-1	TRBJ2-7	NA	CASSSWTETYEQYF	TGCGCCAGCAGCTCATGGACAGAGACCTACGAGCAGTACTTC
NA	TRBV29-1	TRBJ2-2	NA	CSALRGAGELFF	TGCAGCGCCCTCAGGGGGGCCGGGGAGCTGTTTTTT
TRBD1	TRBV7-9	TRBJ2-2	NA	CASSSPGQGAGGELFF	TGTGCCAGCAGCTCACCGGGACAGGGGGCTGGCGGGGAGCTGTTTTTT